This T cell receptor (beta chain) was captured in a study of siplizumab effects on memory and regulatory T cells (dated by TCRdb to between 2018 and 2021). About the full investigation: The effect of the anti-CD2 antibody siplizumab on alloreactive T-cell subsets was examined in allogeneic mixed lymphocyte reactions constructed from human PBMCs.

As for this clone: There is no known antigen for this receptor. No much larger clonotype is one base removed from it; base qualities were not supplied.

Sorted unstimulated T cells and proliferating T cells recovered from mixed lymphocyte reactions were subjected to TCRbeta CDR3 sequencing. Fresh whole blood from approximately 9 HLA-typed healthy donors was used to isolate PBMCs. To map where alloreactive clones came from, CD4+ regulatory T cells in the unstimulated state were FACS-sorted. The protocol used for the library was the immunoSEQ multiplex PCR assay. Around 10^5 TCR templates per sample were assayed by the deep sequencing platform. Genomic DNA extracted from sorted T cells was used for TCRbeta CDR3 sequencing. Per the authors' processing: The R programming language was used for clonal analysis of the TCRbeta CDR3 data. Comparing unstimulated samples against CFSE-low samples taken after the reaction was how alloreactive CD4+ and CD8+ clones were defined. Regulatory or non-regulatory origin of alloreactive CD4+ clones was assigned by matching sequences to the sorted unstimulated Treg and non-Treg repertoires. TCRdb stores this immuneACCESS table with in-frame sequences only. Part of the clones is absent; in the studies checked, under half of the shortfall reflects unresolved V genes, and no reason is known for the rest. That table gives V, J and clone size, and the DNA gave D and trimming. This sample holds over 100,000 clones; about 93% were observed only once. The ten biggest clones cover roughly 0.64% of the sample.

Results and caveats for the whole study, not just this receptor: Siplizumab significantly lowered the cumulative frequency of alloreactive sequences that could be traced to unstimulated CD4+ memory T cells. Unstimulated naive T cells appeared to be more diverse than memory T cells, and naive cells seemed to make a substantial contribution to the alloresponse. No functional confirmation was obtained for the suppressive function of proliferating Tregs from siplizumab cultures. About 75-95% of proliferating CD4+ or CD8+ clones could not be given a naive or memory phenotype. Because sequences below about 10^-5 frequency were poorly captured, only a minor fraction of alloreactive clones could be mapped to unstimulated subsets. In reactions with siplizumab, an average of 68.8% of mappable alloreactive CD4+ clones were Treg-derived, compared with roughly 30% in control reactions.

This TCR was sampled from a human donor in good health. Sequencing input: Tregs sorted from blood.

The CDR3 corresponds to CASSPPRGARGTDTQYF. The sequence in DNA is TGCGCCAGCAGCCCCCCCCGGGGAGCCCGCGGCACAGATACGCAGTATTTT. The V and J segments used are TRBV5-1 and TRBJ2-3; TRBD2 is perhaps the D gene, given 5 matching bases. CDR1 SGHRS and CDR2 YFSETQ were looked up in the germline V gene. Trimming takes 4 bases from V and 1 base from J, and the germline ends sit 19 bases apart. The CDR3 starts with the cysteine, ends with the phenylalanine, and has 17 residues. The CDR3 DNA has 51 bases and is translated from base 1.